A single sample gave rise to the 18 T cell receptor beta chains below, sequenced in a study of blood T cell repertoires in COVID-19. TCRdb's table, derived via immunoSEQ multiplex PCR, lists solely in-frame clones and lacks some. The sample has about 250,000 clones; 80% to 90% are singletons. The sample comprised PBMCs or T cells enriched from blood (not recorded which). All receptors come from a woman in her 40s who had been exposed to COVID-19.

The genes are TRBV7-9 and TRBJ1-2; D unresolved. V was trimmed by 3 bases and J by 4 bases, leaving 12 bases between them. There are 14 residues in the CDR3. CDR1 is SEHNR, CDR2 FQNEAQ, per germline (reference sequence). The CDR3 sequence is CASSFNTEGYGYTF. CDR3 nucleotide sequence: TGTGCCAGCAGCTTCAACACGGAGGGCTATGGCTACACCTTC.

The chain employs TRBV9 and TRBJ2-7; 8 bases line up with TRBD2. V gave up 3 bases and J gave up 5 bases; unmatched junction bases: 13. Germline V lookup: CDR1 SGDLS, CDR2 YYNGEE. The CDR3 runs 16 residues. CDR3 residues: CASSGSVGLEIDEQYF. For the CDR3, the DNA is TGTGCCAGCAGCGGCTCCGTGGGACTAGAGATTGACGAGCAGTACTTC.

This clone was seen repeatedly, ten times or more. The V and J genes are TRBV5-1 and TRBJ2-5; 11 bases are a match to TRBD2. This CDR3 region has 16 residues. Germline V gene sequence: CDR1 SGHRS, CDR2 YFSETQ. The V and J ends lost 0 bases and 5 bases, in that order; junction bases with no gene match: 6. The CDR3 sequence: CASSLETSGGWETQYF. The CDR3, as DNA: TGCGCCAGCAGCTTGGAAACTAGCGGGGGTTGGGAGACCCAGTACTTC.

V gene TRBV20-1 combines with J gene TRBJ1-2; perhaps TRBD1 as D (5 bases). Germline CDR1 reads DFQATT; CDR2 reads SNEGSKA (reference sequence). CDR3 size: 15 residues. V was clipped by 3 bases and J by 4 bases, with 18 bases between them. The CDR3 DNA reads as TGCAGTGCTAGTCGGGGACCGGGGGGAACCTATGGCTACACCTTC. It encodes CSASRGPGGTYGYTF.

This chain connects TRBV3-1 (or the pseudogene TRBV3-2) to TRBJ2-5; 10 bases agree with TRBD1. CDR3 length equals 15 residues. Germline CDR1 reads LGHDT; CDR2 reads YNNKEL (reference sequence). V was clipped by 0 bases and J by 5 bases; unmatched bases: 3. CDR3 in amino acids: CASSQDLDRGETQYF. CDR3 nucleotide sequence: TGTGCCAGCAGCCAAGATCTGGACAGGGGGGAGACCCAGTACTTC.

The chain is built from TRBV3-1 (or the pseudogene TRBV3-2) and TRBJ2-2, with D possibly TRBD2 on 6 matching bases. CDR1 and CDR2 from the germline V gene are LGHDT and YNNKEL (reference sequence). The CDR3 has 14 residues. V lost 7 bases, J lost 1 base, and 10 bases lay in between. The CDR3 reads CASTAGGNTGELFF. The CDR3 region has the DNA TGTGCCAGCACCGCCGGGGGGAACACCGGGGAGCTGTTTTTT.

The chain carries TRBV7-2 and TRBJ1-1, with a possible D match to TRBD1 (6 bases). The V gene's germline CDR1 is SGHTA and CDR2 FQGNSA. The ends were cut back, 0 bases at V and 0 bases at J, with 11 bases in the middle. The CDR3 is 16 amino acids. The CDR3 protein is CASSLAPQGLNTEAFF. The CDR3 DNA reads as TGTGCCAGCAGCTTAGCGCCTCAGGGGCTGAACACTGAAGCTTTCTTT.

CDR3 DNA sequence: TGTGCCAGCAGTCAGGGACAACGCGAGCAGTACTTC. It specifies CASSQGQREQYF. This chain connects TRBV27 to TRBJ2-7; D may be TRBD1 (6 bases). Trimming removed 5 bases at V and 6 bases at J, with 11 bases between. This CDR3 comprises 12 residues. The germline V gene encodes CDR1 MNHEY and CDR2 SMNVEV (reference sequence).

This clone came up once. The chain carries TRBV6-5 and TRBJ1-1; the D is unclear. The CDR3 extends over 15 amino acids. V was trimmed by 0 bases and J by 3 bases, leaving 11 bases between them. Looked up from germline, CDR1 is MNHEY and CDR2 is SVGAGI. The CDR3 is CASSYSRRKDTEAFF. The DNA for the CDR3 is TGTGCCAGCAGTTACTCGAGGAGGAAGGACACTGAAGCTTTCTTT.

The genes are TRBV27 and TRBJ1-2, with a possible D match to TRBD1 (5 bases). Germline assignment: CDR1 MNHEY and CDR2 SMNVEV (reference sequence). The ends were cut back, 5 bases at V and 6 bases at J, with 19 bases in the middle. The CDR3 loop spans 15 amino acids. The CDR3 reads CASSPFSRVGDGYTF. The CDR3, as DNA: TGTGCCAGCAGTCCCTTTAGCAGGGTAGGTGATGGCTACACCTTC.

The chain uses TRBV7-8 and TRBJ2-1; possible D gene TRBD1, 5 bases. V dropped 5 bases and J dropped 13 bases, with 12 bases sitting between them. The CDR3 has 11 amino acids. Germline CDR1 SGHVS, CDR2 FQNEAQ. The CDR3 nucleotides read TGTGCCAGCAGCCCAAAGACAGACCAGTTCTTC. Its translation is CASSPKTDQFF.

CDR3 protein: CASSLGGWTPLTEAFF. For the CDR3, the DNA is TGTGCCAGCAGCTTAGGAGGGTGGACCCCTTTGACCGAAGCTTTCTTT. The V and J genes are TRBV11-2 and TRBJ1-1, with unresolved D. The CDR3 runs 16 residues. The V gene lost 1 base and the J gene lost 8 bases, with 20 bases spanning the gap. The V gene's germline CDR1 is SGHAT and CDR2 FQNNGV.

This chain uses TRBV9 with TRBJ1-2; D might be TRBD1 (5 bases). Trimming shortened V by 0 bases and J by 2 bases, and 11 bases separated the two germline ends. Germline CDR1 reads SGDLS; CDR2 reads YYNGEE. CDR3 length equals 15 residues. The CDR3 here is CASSVEAGRNYGYTF. The CDR3 nucleotides are TGTGCCAGCAGCGTAGAGGCAGGGCGCAACTATGGCTACACCTTC.

The CDR3 spells CATSDLQGSSGYTF. Written as DNA, the CDR3 is TGTGCCACCAGTGATTTGCAGGGGAGTAGCGGCTACACCTTC. The chain combines TRBV24-1 with TRBJ1-2, with a possible D match to TRBD1 (6 bases). Germline CDR1 is KGHDR and CDR2 is SFDVKD. Trimming took off 0 bases at V and 8 bases at J, with 12 bases between the two ends. The CDR3 has 14 residues.

V is TRBV6-2 or TRBV6-3 and J is TRBJ1-1; TRBD1 matches 7 bases. Trimming at V came to 5 bases and at J to 2 bases, leaving 5 bases not matched to a gene. The CDR3 spans 14 residues. Germline V CDR1 and CDR2: MNHEY, SVGEGT. The CDR3: CASSKGQPNTEAFF. The CDR3 coding sequence is TGTGCCAGCAGTAAGGGACAGCCTAACACTGAAGCTTTCTTT.

The rearrangement uses TRBV5-3 and TRBJ1-2; 9 bases fit TRBD1. TRBV5-3 is reported as an ORF; its role is uncertain. This CDR3 has 18 amino acids. V gave up 3 bases and J gave up 2 bases; unmatched junction bases: 14. The CDR3, as DNA: TGTGCCAGAAGCTGCTCCCGGGACAGGGATGGGTCGAACTATGGCTACACCTTC. Translating gives CARSCSRDRDGSNYGYTF.

The chain employs TRBV9 and TRBJ1-2; 7 bases are a match to TRBD1. Germline CDR1 and CDR2: SGDLS and YYNGEE. This CDR3 region has 13 residues. J gave up 4 bases and V 3 bases, and 3 bases lay outside the gene matches. CDR3 region: CASSGTGVYGYTF. DNA of the CDR3: TGTGCCAGCAGCGGGACAGGTGTCTATGGCTACACCTTC.

V usage is TRBV2 and J usage is TRBJ2-3; no clear D gene. V lost 7 bases and J 3 bases, leaving 20 bases between the germline ends. The CDR3 is 16 amino acids. CDR1 and CDR2 (germline): SNHLY, FYNNEI. The CDR3 region is CASMSVSVRKTDTQYF. For the CDR3, the DNA is TGTGCCAGCATGAGTGTATCGGTGCGAAAAACAGATACGCAGTATTTT.